The entry that follows covers one T cell receptor (beta chain) sequence. Germline CDR1 and CDR2: SGHAT and FQNNGV. Trimming stripped 5 bases from V and 3 bases from J, with 12 bases between. CDR3 length equals 14 residues. The data stem from a study of blood T cells in healthy people across ages. PCR was performed a second time for about 7 to 11 cycles using a sample-barcoded 5' primer and a J-beta primer mix. Each cDNA molecule, via a template-switch adaptor with 12 random nucleotides, was tagged. Each CDR3 protein is one row after TCRdb ran MiXCR on the 5' RACE reads. The sample lists about 640,000 distinct CDR3 sequences; approximately 59% were seen once.

Material for sequencing was blood. This rearrangement joins TRBV11-2 to TRBJ2-3; D gene uncertain. The TCR sequence derives from a man in his fifties or sixties in good health. The CDR3 protein is CASSPERWTDTQYF. The CDR3 DNA is TGTGCCAGCAGCCCTGAAAGATGGACAGATACGCAGTATTTT.